This entry lists 7 T cell receptor beta chains sequenced from one sample in a study of T cell repertoires in cytomegalovirus infection. In TCRdb, the reads were re-called with MiXCR into one record per CDR3 protein. The table shows fewer than 550,000 distinct CDR3 sequences, with approximately 16% occurring only once. The specimen sequenced was CD8+ T cells from PBMCs. These receptors were taken from a human donor in good health (CMV status not recorded). Some clones in this sample may be carry-over from other donors' samples.

The J gene is TRBJ2-1, the V gene TRBV27; D remains unclear. This CDR3 is built from 13 residues. Germline CDR1 is MNHEY and CDR2 is SMNVEV (reference sequence). Trimming stripped 0 bases from V and 11 bases from J, with 11 bases between. The CDR3 DNA is TGTGCCAGCAGTTTATCCAACACCTTAAAGCAGTTCTTC. This codes for CASSLSNTLKQFF.

The chain employs TRBV24-1 and TRBJ1-2; D unclear. V lost 5 bases, J lost 1 base, and 10 bases lay in between. The CDR3 is 14 residues long. CDR1 and CDR2 (germline): KGHDR, SFDVKD. The CDR3 sequence is CATSGSENNYGYTF. DNA of the CDR3: TGTGCCACCAGTGGGTCCGAAAATAACTATGGCTACACCTTC.

The CDR3 DNA reads TGTGCCAGCAGTTACTTAGGGGTCTACTATGGCTACACCTTC. It encodes CASSYLGVYYGYTF. J is TRBJ1-2 and V is TRBV6-5; possibly TRBD1 for D (5 bases). Germline values: CDR1 MNHEY, CDR2 SVGAGI. This CDR3 has 14 residues. Trimming took 1 base from V and 3 from J, leaving 9 bases between them.

This clonotype has only a few counts. The J gene is TRBJ2-1, the V gene TRBV27; 7 nucleotides align to TRBD2. The trim removed 0 bases at V and 8 bases at J, leaving 4 bases unmatched. This CDR3 comprises 14 residues. CDR1 and CDR2 (germline): MNHEY, SMNVEV (reference sequence). The CDR3 protein is CASSLSWGGDEQFF. The DNA for the CDR3 is TGTGCCAGCAGTTTATCGTGGGGGGGAGATGAGCAGTTCTTC.

In its sample, this clonotype was seen many times. V usage is TRBV10-3 and J usage is TRBJ2-1, with 10 bases fitting TRBD2. After removal of 5 bases from V and 8 bases from J, the junction contained 3 bases not matched to a gene. CDR1 is ENHRY, CDR2 SYGVKD, per germline. This CDR3 contains 13 residues. In DNA, the CDR3 is TGTGCCATCAGTAGGGGGACTAGCGATGAGCAGTTCTTC. It translates to CAISRGTSDEQFF.

This clonotype was picked up many times. V and J are TRBV7-8 and TRBJ1-1, with 8 bases fitting TRBD1. Germline CDR1 is SGHVS and CDR2 is FQNEAQ. V was pared by 1 base and J by 1 base, with 5 bases of the junction left unmatched. This CDR3 contains 16 residues. The CDR3 here is CASSLGGQGANTEAFF. In DNA form, the CDR3 reads TGTGCCAGCAGCTTAGGTGGGCAGGGGGCGAACACTGAAGCTTTCTTT.

The V call is TRBV9, the J call TRBJ2-7, with TRBD1 as a possible D gene (6 bases). Trimming left V 1 base short and J 4 bases short, with 21 bases between. CDR1 SGDLS and CDR2 YYNGEE come from the germline V gene. The CDR3 is 17 amino acids. The CDR3 sequence is CASSVSKDRQTNYEQYF. DNA for the CDR3: TGTGCCAGCAGCGTATCGAAGGACAGACAGACCAATTACGAGCAGTACTTC.